Here is one T cell receptor beta chain with its context. The CDR3 length is 15 residues. Germline CDR1 SEHNR, CDR2 FQNEAQ (reference sequence). V shed 5 bases and J 8 bases; nucleotides not matched to a gene: 10. Primers included in the PCR were 60 Vbeta and 13 Jbeta primers. Sequenced by immunoSEQ multiplex PCR; TCRdb stores in-frame clones only, minus some. The table lists some 180,000 clones, around three quarters of them singletons. The data belong to a study of cytomegalovirus exposure and HLA in healthy donors. V is TRBV7-9 and J is TRBJ1-4, with 8 bases identical to TRBD1. This TCR was recovered from a man younger than 45 in good health and CMV-seronegative. The sample taken for sequencing was PBMCs. CDR3 sequence (DNA): TGTGCCAGCAGCCGTCTCGGGACAGGAGCCGAAAAACTGTTTTTT. This sequence encodes CASSRLGTGAEKLFF.